The source of this T cell receptor beta chain is a study of T cell repertoires in cytomegalovirus infection. Study context: Public TCR beta signatures provided an indication of both CMV infection and a matching HLA type.

Each CDR3 protein gets one entry after TCRdb re-called the reads with MiXCR. This table holds about 230,000 distinct CDR3 sequences, 22% found once. Germline-derived CDR1 and CDR2 are MDHEN and SYDVKM. Trimming removed 3 bases at V and 5 bases at J, with 14 bases between. The CDR3 is 15 amino acids. There are a few counts of this clonotype. The V gene is TRBV28, the J gene TRBJ2-1, with D tentatively TRBD2 (6 bases). This receptor was identified in a human donor in good health (CMV status not recorded). Some clones in this sample may be carry-over from other donors' samples. Sample: CD8+ T cells from PBMCs. The CDR3 loop reads CASSFVGGGNNEQFF. The DNA of the CDR3 is TGTGCCAGCAGTTTTGTTGGTGGGGGGAACAATGAGCAGTTCTTC.